This note documents a single T cell receptor beta chain sequence. The target antigen is unknown. The data are from a study of cytomegalovirus exposure and HLA in healthy donors. CDR3 size: 17 residues. The germline CDR1 and CDR2 sequences are LNHNV and YYDKDF (reference sequence). Trimming took 0 bases from V and 6 from J; bases not matched to a gene: 11. Overall study results and limits: It was confirmed in vitro that a few of the CMV-associated chains were specific for CMV antigens.

TCRdb keeps only in-frame clones here, not all; method: immunoSEQ multiplex PCR. The table lists about 240,000 clones, more than 75% of them singletons. This TCR derives from a man aged 18 to 30 in good health and CMV-seronegative. This chain links TRBV15 with TRBJ1-5; TRBD1 aligns across 7 bases. Sequencing was carried out using PBMCs. This chain's CDR3 is CATSRDEVKGASQPQHF. CDR3 DNA: TGTGCCACCAGCAGAGATGAGGTGAAGGGGGCATCTCAGCCCCAGCATTTT. Based on the CDR3 plus reference TRBV15 and TRBJ1-5, the full variable domain is DAMVIQNPRYQVTQFGKPVTLSCSQTLNHNVMYWYQQKSSQAPKLLFHYYDKDFNNEADTPDNFQSRRPNTSFCFLDIRSPGLGDTAMYLCATSRDEVKGASQPQHFGDGTRLSIL.